Presented here are 9 T cell receptor beta chains from one specimen sequenced in a study of blood T cell repertoires in COVID-19. Only in-frame clones appear in the TCRdb table, and some are missing; sequencing was by immunoSEQ multiplex PCR. The sample carries approximately 220,000 clones, less than 90% recorded once. Sequencing was done on a sample of PBMCs or T cells enriched from blood (not recorded which). These receptors were obtained from a woman aged 30 to 39 who had been exposed to COVID-19.

J is TRBJ1-2 and V is TRBV18, with no clear D. Trimming removed 1 base from V and 5 bases from J, with 14 bases in between. This CDR3 contains 15 residues. Germline CDR1 and CDR2: KGHSH and LQKENI. For the CDR3, the DNA is TGTGCCAGCTCACCACAGGAGAGGGAATGGTATGGCTACACCTTC. Amino acid sequence: CASSPQEREWYGYTF.

The CDR3 reads CASSLQGPNYGYTF. DNA of the CDR3: TGTGCCAGCAGCTTACAGGGTCCTAACTATGGCTACACCTTC. The J gene is TRBJ1-2, the V gene TRBV9; D may be TRBD1 (6 bases). CDR1 and CDR2 (germline): SGDLS, YYNGEE. V lost 4 bases and J 0 bases, leaving 10 bases between the germline ends. The CDR3 has 14 residues.

This rearrangement joins TRBV2 to TRBJ1-1; D not certain. V was trimmed by 8 bases and J by 0 bases, leaving 13 bases between them. Germline CDR1 is SNHLY and CDR2 is FYNNEI. The CDR3 is made up of 14 amino acids. CDR3 nucleotides: TGTGCCAGCGTAGCCGAAGTGGTGAACACTGAAGCTTTCTTT. This translates into CASVAEVVNTEAFF.

The chain carries TRBV5-1 and TRBJ1-1; 11 bases are a match to TRBD1. The length of the CDR3 is 16 residues. V shed 0 bases, J shed 4 bases, and the junction held 5 bases outside the gene matches. CDR1 and CDR2 (germline): SGHRS, YFSETQ. As DNA, the CDR3 is TGCGCCAGCAGCTTGGGGACAGGGGGCGAGGTCACTGAAGCTTTCTTT. Translation gives CASSLGTGGEVTEAFF.

This clone was counted a few times. V is TRBV30 and J is TRBJ1-2; D gene uncertain. The CDR3 consists of 13 residues. V lost 0 bases, J lost 4 bases, and 9 bases lay in between. The germline gives CDR1 GTSNPN, CDR2 SVGIG (reference sequence). CDR3 bases: TGTGCCTGGAGTGTGAGTTCGGGCTATGGCTACACCTTC. As protein: CAWSVSSGYGYTF.

This sequence joins TRBV4-2 and TRBJ1-5, with 9 bases aligning to TRBD1. CDR1 and CDR2 from the germline V gene are LGHNA and YNFKEQ. The CDR3 is 16 amino acids. V dropped 2 bases and J dropped 3; count of bases not matched to a gene: 5. CDR3: CASSQIGTGPNQPQHF. CDR3 coding DNA: TGTGCCAGCAGCCAAATTGGGACAGGGCCCAATCAGCCCCAGCATTTT.

This clone was seen a few times. V is TRBV18 and J is TRBJ1-3; TRBD1 aligns across 8 bases. This CDR3 has 16 amino acids. The junction had 11 bases not matched to a gene; V was cut back by 6 bases and J by 4 bases. CDR1 and CDR2 from the germline V gene are KGHSH and LQKENI. CDR3 in DNA: TGTGCCAGCTCCCTCCGGACAGGGCCGGTGGGAAACACCATATATTTT. It is translated as CASSLRTGPVGNTIYF.

The CDR3 DNA reads TGCGCCAGCAGCCAACAGGGGGCGCGGGGCTACACCTTC. Its protein product is CASSQQGARGYTF. The V gene is TRBV5-1, the J gene TRBJ1-2; the match to TRBD1 covers 9 bases. Germline V CDR1 and CDR2: SGHRS, YFSETQ. The CDR3 consists of 13 residues. Germline trimming cut 4 bases from V and 8 bases from J; bases unmatched to any gene: 6.

This chain uses TRBV19 with TRBJ1-1; a weak D match, TRBD1 (6 bases). The CDR3 contains 14 residues. Germline V CDR1 and CDR2: LNHDA, SQIVND (reference sequence). V dropped 4 bases and J dropped 5 bases, with 14 bases sitting between them. CDR3 residues: CASSSGQYGTEAFF. CDR3 nucleotides: TGTGCCAGTAGTAGCGGACAGTATGGGACTGAAGCTTTCTTT. The whole variable domain, remainder taken from reference TRBV19 and TRBJ1-1, is DGGITQSPKYLFRKEGQNVTLSCEQNLNHDAMYWYRQDPGQGLRLIYYSQIVNDFQKGDIAEGYSVSREKKESFPLTVTSAQKNPTAFYLCASSSGQYGTEAFFGQGTRLTVV.